The 28 T cell receptor beta chains presented below share a single source sample, sequenced in a study of technical replicates of blood from a handful of donors. Measured with immunoSEQ multiplex PCR; TCRdb has only the in-frame clones, and not every one. Of approximately 81,000 clones listed, 81% are singletons. Material: PBMCs. Every receptor here comes from a human donor in good health. Some clones in this sample may be carry-over from other donors' samples.

This chain links TRBV29-1 with TRBJ2-3; TRBD1 is a possible D gene (6 bases). Germline V gene lookup returns CDR1 SQVTM and CDR2 ANQGSEA. Trimming removed 7 bases at V and 6 bases at J, with 17 bases between. The CDR3 length is 13 residues. This CDR3 is CSGDPQGSDTQYF. The CDR3 DNA reads TGCAGCGGTGACCCCCAGGGGTCGGATACGCAGTATTTT.

The rearrangement uses TRBV4-3 and TRBJ1-2; D ambiguous. The CDR3 contains 13 residues. Trimming shortened V by 3 bases and J by 3 bases, and 8 bases separated the two germline ends. In germline, CDR1 is LGHNA, CDR2 YSLEER. CDR3 sequence: CASSHRLDYGYTF. The CDR3 DNA reads as TGCGCCAGCAGCCATCGACTGGACTATGGCTACACCTTC.

The chain is built from TRBV4-1 and TRBJ1-1, with D possibly TRBD1 on 6 matching bases. Germline loops: CDR1 MGHRA, CDR2 YSYEKL. The V end was cut by 1 base, the J end by 8 bases, with 8 bases between. The CDR3 length is 12 residues. The CDR3 nucleotides read TGCGCCAGCAGCCAAGGGGGGCCCGAAGCTTTCTTT. Amino acids: CASSQGGPEAFF.

This chain uses TRBV11-2 with TRBJ2-7, with D unresolved. The CDR3 totals 15 residues. The V end was cut by 1 base, the J end by 6 bases, with 16 bases between. The V gene's germline CDR1 is SGHAT and CDR2 FQNNGV. The DNA for the CDR3 is TGTGCCAGCAGCTTAGGGGCAGACCCTCGTTCCGAGCAGTACTTC. Residues: CASSLGADPRSEQYF.

This chain uses TRBV2 with TRBJ2-7; 8 nucleotides align to TRBD2. V was clipped by 2 bases and J by 7 bases; unmatched bases: 7. Per germline, CDR1 SNHLY and CDR2 FYNNEI. This CDR3 comprises 14 residues. This CDR3 reads CASSESRGGGEQYF. Written as DNA, the CDR3 is TGTGCCAGCAGTGAAAGTCGGGGGGGCGGGGAGCAGTACTTC.

The rearrangement joins TRBV10-2 to TRBJ2-7, with 7 nucleotides matching TRBD1. This CDR3 comprises 15 residues. Germline CDR1 and CDR2: WSHSY and SAAADI. J was trimmed by 5 bases and V by 2 bases; bases with no gene match: 9. The CDR3 reads CASSEPGGIFDEQYF. The CDR3 DNA is TGCGCCAGCAGTGAGCCAGGGGGTATTTTTGACGAGCAGTACTTC.

This clone turned up a few times. The chain recombines TRBV4-1 with TRBJ1-4; 8 nucleotides agree with TRBD1. This CDR3 spans 16 amino acids. The ends lost 5 bases at V and 15 bases at J; junction bases unmatched: 20. CDR1 is MGHRA and CDR2 is YSYEKL in the germline V gene. As DNA, the CDR3 is TGCGCCAGCAGCGCGCCAGCCTACAGGGGGAATTTCATGTTGTTTTTT. This encodes CASSAPAYRGNFMLFF.

The chain uses TRBV10-3 and TRBJ1-1; D remains ambiguous. Trimming pared 3 bases from V and 7 bases from J, leaving 12 bases between. Germline loops: CDR1 ENHRY, CDR2 SYGVKD. This CDR3 has 13 residues. The CDR3 nucleotides are TGTGCCATCAGTGATCTGAGTGTCGGTGAAGCTTTCTTT. It encodes CAISDLSVGEAFF.

This chain connects TRBV19 to TRBJ2-5, with 7 bases identical to TRBD1. CDR3 size: 16 residues. Germline values: CDR1 LNHDA, CDR2 SQIVND (reference sequence). Trimming at V came to 4 bases and at J to 3 bases, leaving 11 bases not matched to a gene. In DNA, the CDR3 is TGTGCCAGTAGTACCCCGGGACAGTGGACCAAAGAGACCCAGTACTTC. It yields the protein CASSTPGQWTKETQYF.

The chain links TRBV30 to TRBJ2-7; 10 bases are a match to TRBD2. Germline CDR1 reads GTSNPN; CDR2 reads SVGIG (reference sequence). Trimming removed 3 bases from V and 5 bases from J; junction bases left unmatched: 13. The CDR3 has 16 amino acids. CDR3 residues: CAWRTASGGAWNEQYF. The CDR3 DNA is TGTGCCTGGAGGACGGCGAGCGGGGGGGCTTGGAACGAGCAGTACTTC. Full variable domain (remainder filled in from reference TRBV30 and TRBJ2-7): SQTIHQWPATLVQPVGSPLSLECTVEGTSNPNLYWYRQAAGRGLQLLFYSVGIGQISSEVPQNLSASRPQDRQFILSSKKLLLSDSGFYLCAWRTASGGAWNEQYFGPGTRLTVT.

This clone was counted only a few times. This chain joins TRBV7-8 and TRBJ1-2; possible D gene TRBD1, 5 bases. Germline V gives CDR1 SGHVS, CDR2 FQNEAQ. This CDR3 comprises 14 residues. V was clipped by 3 bases and J by 9 bases, with 17 bases between them. The CDR3 loop is CASSFRGRMRSYTF. The DNA for the CDR3 is TGTGCCAGCAGCTTTAGGGGCAGGATGAGGAGCTACACCTTC.

The chain has TRBV19 and TRBJ2-5, with TRBD2 matching over 8 bases. CDR1 LNHDA and CDR2 SQIVND come from the germline V gene (reference sequence). Trimming cost V 5 bases and J 2 bases; bases outside gene matches: 7. The CDR3 extends over 15 amino acids. Written as DNA, the CDR3 is TGTGCCAGTAGTCTTGCGGGAGGCGTACAAGAGACCCAGTACTTC. It encodes CASSLAGGVQETQYF.

This chain uses TRBV30 with TRBJ2-3, with TRBD2 matching over 11 bases. Germline V gene lookup returns CDR1 GTSNPN and CDR2 SVGIG (reference sequence). V gave up 2 bases and J gave up 14 bases; unmatched junction bases: 6. This CDR3 has 12 amino acids. The CDR3 region is CAWSRTSGPRYF. Here the CDR3 DNA reads TGTGCCTGGAGTAGGACTAGCGGGCCGAGGTATTTT.

The rearrangement uses TRBV29-1 and TRBJ2-3; the D gene is possibly TRBD1 (5 bases). Trimming stripped 6 bases from V and 3 bases from J, with 16 bases between. The germline gives CDR1 SQVTM, CDR2 ANQGSEA. CDR3 length: 14 amino acids. The CDR3 bases are TGCAGCGTCGACCAGGGAACCCGAACAGATACGCAGTATTTT. Residues: CSVDQGTRTDTQYF.

The V call is TRBV21-1, the J call TRBJ1-6; the table names TRBD1, a call not compared with the DNA. TRBV21-1 is a pseudogene locus. The CDR3 loop spans 14 amino acids. The DNA for the CDR3 is TGTGCCAGCAGCAGGACAGCCTATAATTCACCCCTCCACTTT. It translates to CASSRTAYNSPLHF.

As DNA, the CDR3 is TGTGCCAGCAGCCTCCGACTAGCGGGGGGCCCCTACGAGCAGTACTTC. This encodes CASSLRLAGGPYEQYF. The chain combines TRBV9 with TRBJ2-7, with TRBD2 identical over 13 bases. V lost 4 bases, J lost 2 bases, and 6 bases stayed unmatched. This CDR3 region has 16 residues. The germline gives CDR1 SGDLS, CDR2 YYNGEE.

This clone was seen many times. V and J are TRBV25-1 and TRBJ1-2, with a weak D call TRBD1 (6 bases). The germline V gene has CDR1 MGHDK and CDR2 SYGVNS. The CDR3 sequence is 12 residues long. With 4 bases removed from V and 8 bases from J, the gap between germline ends came to 11 bases. The DNA of the CDR3 is TGTGCCAGCAGTGGGACAGTACAAGGCTACACCTTC. As protein: CASSGTVQGYTF.

The chain employs TRBV6-6 and TRBJ1-1; D perhaps matches TRBD1 (6 bases). V lost 8 bases to trimming and J lost 5 bases, with 18 bases between them. The germline gives CDR1 MNHNY, CDR2 SVGAGI (reference sequence). The CDR3 runs to 14 residues. The CDR3 DNA sequence: TGTGCCAGCGGTAGGGGGGGGTCGGTGACTGAAGCTTTCTTT. It translates to CASGRGGSVTEAFF.

The V and J genes are TRBV5-8 and TRBJ2-2, with 11 bases identical to TRBD2. The trim removed 4 bases at V and 6 bases at J, leaving 8 bases unmatched. CDR1 and CDR2 from the germline V gene are SGHTS and YDEGEE. The CDR3 totals 16 residues. The CDR3 reads CASSPSSGRAAGELFF. The CDR3 DNA reads as TGTGCCAGCAGCCCAAGTAGCGGGAGGGCCGCCGGGGAGCTGTTTTTT.

The chain uses TRBV7-6 and TRBJ2-7; 10 nucleotides agree with TRBD2. The CDR3 loop spans 14 amino acids. After removal of 5 bases from V and 6 bases from J, the junction contained 7 bases not matched to a gene. CDR1 is SGHVS and CDR2 is FNYEAQ in the germline V gene. The DNA for the CDR3 is TGTGCCAGCAGCCCGATAGCGGGGGGCTCCGAGCAGTACTTC. Protein sequence: CASSPIAGGSEQYF.

This sequence joins TRBV28 and TRBJ1-1; D is unclear. The CDR3 has 15 amino acids. V was shortened by 4 bases and J by 4 bases, with 16 bases between the two germline ends. Germline V lookup: CDR1 MDHEN, CDR2 SYDVKM. The DNA for the CDR3 is TGTGCCAGCAGTTATCTTGGGAGGGTAGGCACTGAAGCTTTCTTT. It specifies CASSYLGRVGTEAFF.

Only one count was recorded for this clone. V gene TRBV19 combines with J gene TRBJ1-5, with D possibly being TRBD1 (6 bases). Trimming removed 6 bases from V and 0 bases from J, with 9 bases in between. The V gene's germline CDR1 is LNHDA and CDR2 SQIVND (reference sequence). The CDR3 is 14 amino acids. The CDR3 DNA follows: TGTGCCAGTAGGGAAGGGGGTAGCAATCAGCCCCAGCATTTT. Translated, it gives CASREGGSNQPQHF.

V is TRBV7-9 and J is TRBJ2-2; maybe TRBD1 (5 bases). Looked up from germline, CDR1 is SEHNR and CDR2 is FQNEAQ (reference sequence). The CDR3 runs 16 residues. Trimming cost V 2 bases and J 4 bases, with 14 bases left between them. The CDR3 is CASSLPQGSGTGELFF. The DNA of the CDR3 is TGTGCCAGCAGCTTACCCCAGGGTAGTGGCACCGGGGAGCTGTTTTTT.

The rearrangement links TRBV19 to TRBJ2-2, with 10 bases fitting TRBD1. The CDR3 contains 14 residues. Germline V gene lookup returns CDR1 LNHDA and CDR2 SQIVND (reference sequence). Trimming removed 5 bases from V and 3 bases from J; junction bases left unmatched: 0. This CDR3 is CASSGQGDTGELFF. CDR3 DNA: TGTGCCAGTAGTGGACAGGGGGACACCGGGGAGCTGTTTTTT. The variable domain in full, completed from reference TRBV19 and TRBJ2-2, reads DGGITQSPKYLFRKEGQNVTLSCEQNLNHDAMYWYRQDPGQGLRLIYYSQIVNDFQKGDIAEGYSVSREKKESFPLTVTSAQKNPTAFYLCASSGQGDTGELFFGEGSRLTVL.

This chain connects TRBV5-1 to TRBJ2-2; 10 bases are a match to TRBD2. The CDR3 runs to 15 residues. After removal of 3 bases from V and 5 bases from J, the junction contained 4 bases not matched to a gene. The germline V gene has CDR1 SGHRS and CDR2 YFSETQ. DNA for the CDR3: TGCGCCAGCAGCTGGACACTAGCGGGGACCGGGGAGCTGTTTTTT. Translating gives CASSWTLAGTGELFF.

CDR3 sequence: CASSEYIEETQYF. The CDR3 coding sequence is TGTGCCAGCAGTGAATACATTGAAGAGACCCAGTACTTC. The chain has TRBV25-1 and TRBJ2-5, with D unclear. Germline V gene lookup returns CDR1 MGHDK and CDR2 SYGVNS. V was cut by 0 bases and J by 3 bases, with 5 bases left in between. The CDR3 is 13 residues long.

The table lists this clone with a few counts. In nucleotides, the CDR3 is TGTGCCCTACCGGGACTAGCGGGGGTTAAGAACACCGGGGAGCTGTTTTTT. Residues: CALPGLAGVKNTGELFF. The chain couples TRBV10-3 to TRBJ2-2, with 14 bases aligning to TRBD2. There are 17 residues in the CDR3. Per germline, CDR1 ENHRY and CDR2 SYGVKD. After removal of 11 bases from V and 1 base from J, the junction contained 9 bases not matched to a gene.

The rearrangement joins TRBV6-5 to TRBJ1-2; D remains ambiguous. The CDR3 covers 13 residues. CDR1 and CDR2 from the germline V gene are MNHEY and SVGAGI. V was cut by 2 bases and J by 3 bases, with 7 bases left in between. DNA for the CDR3: TGTGCCAGCAGTTACCCGCAGGACTATGGCTACACCTTC. Protein product: CASSYPQDYGYTF.